This T cell receptor (beta chain) came from a study of cytomegalovirus exposure and HLA in healthy donors. PCR used 60 Vbeta primers and 13 Jbeta primers. This table comes from immunoSEQ multiplex PCR, and its TCRdb copy is limited to in-frame clones, with some not included. The sample shows about 140,000 clones, around 75% of them seen only once. CDR3 length: 16 residues. Germline loops: CDR1 MNHEY, CDR2 SVGAGI. V was trimmed by 3 bases and J by 8 bases, leaving 20 bases between them. Sequenced input: PBMCs. This clonotype was obtained from a man aged 35-49 years in good health and CMV-seronegative. This sequence joins TRBV6-5 and TRBJ1-3; D might be TRBD1 (5 bases). The CDR3 DNA follows: TGTGCCAGCAGTTATGGTGCCGGGGGGGATTGGGACACCATATATTTT. This encodes CASSYGAGGDWDTIYF.